Listed below are T cell receptor beta chains from one sample, sequenced in a study of Tregs in tolerant kidney transplant recipients. TCRdb's table, derived via immunoSEQ multiplex PCR, lists solely in-frame clones and lacks some. Here the sample spans 75,000 to 100,000 clones, around 94% being singletons. The specimen was CD8+ T cells from blood. The receptor source for this set is a human donor in good health. CDR3s include the opening cysteine and the closing phenylalanine or tryptophan.

v_gene: TRBV29-1
j_gene: TRBJ2-1
CDR3aa: CSVEDLDGTPYNEQFF

v_gene: TRBV4-1
j_gene: TRBJ1-1
CDR3aa: CASTQQGDTEAFF

v_gene: TRBV19
j_gene: TRBJ2-7
CDR3aa: CASSWRYEQYF

v_gene: TRBV7-9
j_gene: TRBJ2-5
CDR3aa: CASSPGLAMGWETQYF

v_gene: TRBV29-1
j_gene: TRBJ2-1
CDR3aa: CSVGGGLDEQFF

v_gene: TRBV6-4
j_gene: TRBJ2-7
CDR3aa: CASTGLAGGISYEQYF

v_gene: TRBV5-8
j_gene: TRBJ1-1
CDR3aa: CASSWTGHTEAFF

v_gene: TRBV6-1
j_gene: TRBJ2-1
CDR3aa: CASSEFAGDSYNEQFF

v_gene: TRBV4-1
j_gene: TRBJ2-4
CDR3aa: CASRPDRGLDIQYF

v_gene: TRBV7-3
j_gene: TRBJ2-1
CDR3aa: CASSSDRDSYNEQFF

v_gene: TRBV7-9
j_gene: TRBJ1-2
CDR3aa: CASSLTEATGLGYTF

v_gene: TRBV15
j_gene: TRBJ1-2
CDR3aa: CATSITRVGGYGYTF

v_gene: TRBV2
j_gene: TRBJ1-5
CDR3aa: CASWGPPYSNQPQHF

v_gene: TRBV5-1
j_gene: TRBJ2-3
CDR3aa: CASSLAGATDTQYF

v_gene: TRBV27
j_gene: TRBJ1-1
CDR3aa: CASSLGRGNTEAFF

v_gene: TRBV29-1
j_gene: TRBJ2-4
CDR3aa: CSVEFPGGKNIQYF

v_gene: TRBV5-6
j_gene: TRBJ1-4
CDR3aa: CASSLRGEKLFF

v_gene: TRBV11-2
j_gene: TRBJ2-3
CDR3aa: CASSPGGTQYF

v_gene: TRBV6-5
j_gene: TRBJ2-7
CDR3aa: CASSYSTPDSYEQYF

v_gene: TRBV6-5
j_gene: TRBJ2-7
CDR3aa: CASSPSQGGEQYF

v_gene: TRBV19
j_gene: TRBJ1-1
CDR3aa: CASSADGNTEAFF

v_gene: TRBV27
j_gene: TRBJ2-5
CDR3aa: CASSPGADKGQYF

v_gene: TRBV6-5
j_gene: TRBJ2-2
CDR3aa: CASSYSTGKNTGELFF

v_gene: TRBV27
j_gene: TRBJ2-3
CDR3aa: CASKLISGGSTDTQYF

v_gene: TRBV15
j_gene: TRBJ1-2
CDR3aa: CATSRGQSANYGYTF